This T cell receptor beta chain was sequenced during a study of CD4+ T cells in melanoma. Study observations and caveats: CD8+ T cell, macrophage and B cell function reportedly correlated with neoantigen-specific CD4+ T cells. Neoantigen-specific CD4+ T cells in melanoma reportedly had diverse differentiation states.

As regards this clone: Antigen unknown.

TCRdb's table, derived via immunoSEQ multiplex PCR, lists solely in-frame clones and lacks some. The sample carries approximately 16,000 clones, roughly 88% recorded once. CDR3 length: 12 amino acids. V gave up 6 bases and J gave up 5 bases, with 10 bases separating them. Germline V gives CDR1 MNHNY, CDR2 SVGAGI (reference sequence). The genes are TRBV6-6 and TRBJ2-5; D is unresolved. Specimen: cells from a culture (not recorded whether cultured in vitro). This receptor was identified in a human donor with melanoma. The CDR3 loop is CASSLAGETQYF. The CDR3, as DNA: TGTGCCAGCAGCCTGGCCGGGGAGACCCAGTACTTC.